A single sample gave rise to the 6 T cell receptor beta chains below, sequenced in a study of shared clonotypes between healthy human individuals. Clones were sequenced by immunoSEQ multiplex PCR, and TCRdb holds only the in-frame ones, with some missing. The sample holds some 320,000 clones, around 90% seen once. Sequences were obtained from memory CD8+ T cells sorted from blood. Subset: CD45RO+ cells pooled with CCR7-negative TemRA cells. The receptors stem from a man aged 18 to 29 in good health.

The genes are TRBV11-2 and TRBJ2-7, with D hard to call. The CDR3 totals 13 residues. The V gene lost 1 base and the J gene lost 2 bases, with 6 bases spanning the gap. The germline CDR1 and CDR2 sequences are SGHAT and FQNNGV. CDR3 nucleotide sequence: TGTGCCAGCAGCTTAGTGTCGGCCTACGAGCAGTACTTC. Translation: CASSLVSAYEQYF.

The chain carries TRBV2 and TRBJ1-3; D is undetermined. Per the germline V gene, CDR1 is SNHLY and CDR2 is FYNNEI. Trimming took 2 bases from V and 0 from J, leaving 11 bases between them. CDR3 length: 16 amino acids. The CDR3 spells CASSEWDTSSGNTIYF. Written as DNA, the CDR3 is TGTGCCAGCAGTGAATGGGATACGAGCTCTGGAAACACCATATATTTT. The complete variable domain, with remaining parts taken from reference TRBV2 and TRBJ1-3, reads EPEVTQTPSHQVTQMGQEVILRCVPISNHLYFYWYRQILGQKVEFLVSFYNNEISEKSEIFDDQFSVERPDGSNFTLKIRSTKLEDSAMYFCASSEWDTSSGNTIYFGEGSWLTVV.

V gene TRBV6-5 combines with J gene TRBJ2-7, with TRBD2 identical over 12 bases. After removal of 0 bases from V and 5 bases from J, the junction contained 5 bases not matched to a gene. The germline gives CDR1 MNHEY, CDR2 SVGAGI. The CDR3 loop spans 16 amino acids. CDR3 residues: CASSYSRTSGNNEQYF. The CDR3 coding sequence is TGTGCCAGCAGTTACTCGAGGACTAGCGGGAACAACGAGCAGTACTTC.

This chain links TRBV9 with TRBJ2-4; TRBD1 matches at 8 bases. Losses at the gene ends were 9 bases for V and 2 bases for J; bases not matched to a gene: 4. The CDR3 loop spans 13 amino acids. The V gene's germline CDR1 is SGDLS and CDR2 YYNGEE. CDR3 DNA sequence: TGTGCCACGCGCAGGGGGCCCAAAAACATTCAGTACTTC. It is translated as CATRRGPKNIQYF.

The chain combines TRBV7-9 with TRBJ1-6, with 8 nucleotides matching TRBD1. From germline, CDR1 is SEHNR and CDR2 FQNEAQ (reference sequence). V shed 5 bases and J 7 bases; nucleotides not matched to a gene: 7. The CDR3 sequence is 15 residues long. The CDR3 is CASSDRGVGNSPLHF. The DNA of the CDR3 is TGTGCCAGCAGCGACAGGGGAGTTGGGAATTCACCCCTCCACTTT.

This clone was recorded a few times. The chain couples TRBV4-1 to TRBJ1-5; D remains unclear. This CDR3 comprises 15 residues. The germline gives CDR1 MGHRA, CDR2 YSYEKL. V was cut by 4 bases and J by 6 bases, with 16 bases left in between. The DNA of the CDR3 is TGCGCCAGCAGCCCAGAACCGGCAGAGGGTCAGCCCCAGCATTTT. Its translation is CASSPEPAEGQPQHF.